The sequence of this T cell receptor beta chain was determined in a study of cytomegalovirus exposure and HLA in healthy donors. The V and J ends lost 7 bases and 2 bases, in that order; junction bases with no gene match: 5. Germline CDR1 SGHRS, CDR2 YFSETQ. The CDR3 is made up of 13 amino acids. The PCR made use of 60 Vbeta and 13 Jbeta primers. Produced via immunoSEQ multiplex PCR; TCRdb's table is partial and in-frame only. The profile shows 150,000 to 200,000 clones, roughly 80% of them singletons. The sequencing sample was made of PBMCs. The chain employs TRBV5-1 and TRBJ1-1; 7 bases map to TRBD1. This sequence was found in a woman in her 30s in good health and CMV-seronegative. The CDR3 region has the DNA TGCGCCAGCGGAGAGGGGGCAAACACTGAAGCTTTCTTT. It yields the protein CASGEGANTEAFF. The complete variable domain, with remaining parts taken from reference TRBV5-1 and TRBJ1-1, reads KAGVTQTPRYLIKTRGQQVTLSCSPISGHRSVSWYQQTPGQGLQFLFEYFSETQRNKGNFPGRFSGRQFSNSRSEMNVSTLELGDSALYLCASGEGANTEAFFGQGTRLTVV.